This TCR beta chain stems from a study of cytomegalovirus exposure and HLA in healthy donors. Background on the study: In a later analysis, it was reported that the roughly 130 validation repertoires had been produced on the same platform as the 550 to 700 repertoires belonging to the first cohort.

Sequenced by immunoSEQ multiplex PCR; TCRdb stores in-frame clones only, minus some. The table includes some 170,000 clones, roughly nine tenths detected once. Study results and caveats: In the 95 to 150 validation repertoires, approximately 94% of cluster scores exceeded 0, per a later analysis. Cytomegalovirus-associated TCR beta chains were listed, numbering 150 to 200.

Of note for this clone: The target antigen is unknown.

This receptor was taken from a woman between 18 and 29 years old in good health and CMV-seropositive. The sample consisted of PBMCs.

The CDR3 protein is CASRRVTYEQYF. In nucleotides, the CDR3 is TGTGCCAGCAGGCGGGTAACCTACGAGCAGTACTTC. This chain joins TRBV11-2 and TRBJ2-7; possibly TRBD2 for D (5 bases). The germline V gene has CDR1 SGHAT and CDR2 FQNNGV. V was clipped by 6 bases and J by 2 bases, with 8 bases between them. The CDR3 is 12 amino acids.